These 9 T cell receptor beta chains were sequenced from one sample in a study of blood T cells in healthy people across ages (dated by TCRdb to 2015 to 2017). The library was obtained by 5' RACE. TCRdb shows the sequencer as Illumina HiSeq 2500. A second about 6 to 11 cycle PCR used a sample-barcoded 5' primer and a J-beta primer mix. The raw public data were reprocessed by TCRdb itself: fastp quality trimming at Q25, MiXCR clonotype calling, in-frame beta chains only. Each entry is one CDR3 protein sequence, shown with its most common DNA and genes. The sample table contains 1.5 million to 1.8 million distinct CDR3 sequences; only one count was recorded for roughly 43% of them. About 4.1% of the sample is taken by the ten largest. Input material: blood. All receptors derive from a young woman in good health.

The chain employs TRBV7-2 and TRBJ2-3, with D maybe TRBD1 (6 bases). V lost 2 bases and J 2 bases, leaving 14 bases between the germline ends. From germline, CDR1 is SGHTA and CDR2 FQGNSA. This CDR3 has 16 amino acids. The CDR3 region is CASSLIAGQITDTQYF. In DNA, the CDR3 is TGTGCCAGCAGCTTAATTGCTGGACAGATCACAGATACGCAGTATTTT.

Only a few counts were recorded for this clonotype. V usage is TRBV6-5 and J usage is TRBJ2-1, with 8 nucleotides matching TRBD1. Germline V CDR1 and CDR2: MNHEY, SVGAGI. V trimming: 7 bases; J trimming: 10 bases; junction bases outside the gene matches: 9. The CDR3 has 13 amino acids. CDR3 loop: CASNPTGVGEQFF. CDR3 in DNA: TGTGCCAGCAACCCGACAGGGGTAGGAGAGCAGTTCTTC.

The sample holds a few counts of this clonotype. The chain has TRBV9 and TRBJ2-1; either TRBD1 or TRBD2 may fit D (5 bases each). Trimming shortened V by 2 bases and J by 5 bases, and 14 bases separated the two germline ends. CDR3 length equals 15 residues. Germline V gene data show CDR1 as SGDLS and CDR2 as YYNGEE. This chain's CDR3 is CASSVLTGRDNEQFF. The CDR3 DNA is TGTGCCAGCAGCGTCCTAACGGGACGGGACAATGAGCAGTTCTTC.

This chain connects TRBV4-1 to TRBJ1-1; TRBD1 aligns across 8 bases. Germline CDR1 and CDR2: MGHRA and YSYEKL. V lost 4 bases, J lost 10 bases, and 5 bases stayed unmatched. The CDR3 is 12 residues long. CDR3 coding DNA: TGCGCCAGCAGCCCTGGACAGGGCTCAGCTTTCTTT. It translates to CASSPGQGSAFF.

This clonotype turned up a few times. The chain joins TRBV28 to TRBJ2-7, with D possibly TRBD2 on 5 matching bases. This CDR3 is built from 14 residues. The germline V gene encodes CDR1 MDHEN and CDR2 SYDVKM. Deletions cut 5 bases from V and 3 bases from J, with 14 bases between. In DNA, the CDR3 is TGTGCCAGCAGTCCACCCCTGGCGGGCTACGAGCAGTACTTC. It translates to CASSPPLAGYEQYF.

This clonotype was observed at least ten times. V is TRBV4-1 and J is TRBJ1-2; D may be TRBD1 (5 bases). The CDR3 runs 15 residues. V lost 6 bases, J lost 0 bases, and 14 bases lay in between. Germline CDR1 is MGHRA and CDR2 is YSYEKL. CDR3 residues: CASRPGTEANYGYTF. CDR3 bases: TGCGCCAGCAGACCCGGGACTGAAGCTAACTATGGCTACACCTTC.

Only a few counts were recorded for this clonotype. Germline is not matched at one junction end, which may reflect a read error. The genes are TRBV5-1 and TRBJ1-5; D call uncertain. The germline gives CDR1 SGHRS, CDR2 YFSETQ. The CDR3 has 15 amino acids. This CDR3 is CASSLGVGSYQPQHF. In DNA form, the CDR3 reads TGCGCCAGCAGCCTTGGGGTCGGTAGCTATCAGCCCCAGCATTTT.

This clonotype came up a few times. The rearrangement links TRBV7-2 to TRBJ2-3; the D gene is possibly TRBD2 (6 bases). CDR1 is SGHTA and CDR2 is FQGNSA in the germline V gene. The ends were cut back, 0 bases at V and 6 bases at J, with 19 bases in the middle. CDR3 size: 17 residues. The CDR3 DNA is TGTGCCAGCAGCTTAGCCGGGGCGGGGAGAGATGTGGATACGCAGTATTTT. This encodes CASSLAGAGRDVDTQYF.

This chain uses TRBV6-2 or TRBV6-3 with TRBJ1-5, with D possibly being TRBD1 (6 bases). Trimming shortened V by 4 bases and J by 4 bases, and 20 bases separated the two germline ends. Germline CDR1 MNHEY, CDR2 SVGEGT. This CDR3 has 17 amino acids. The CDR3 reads CASSFSRDKTFNQPQHF. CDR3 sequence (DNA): TGTGCCAGCAGTTTCTCCCGGGACAAGACTTTTAATCAGCCCCAGCATTTT.